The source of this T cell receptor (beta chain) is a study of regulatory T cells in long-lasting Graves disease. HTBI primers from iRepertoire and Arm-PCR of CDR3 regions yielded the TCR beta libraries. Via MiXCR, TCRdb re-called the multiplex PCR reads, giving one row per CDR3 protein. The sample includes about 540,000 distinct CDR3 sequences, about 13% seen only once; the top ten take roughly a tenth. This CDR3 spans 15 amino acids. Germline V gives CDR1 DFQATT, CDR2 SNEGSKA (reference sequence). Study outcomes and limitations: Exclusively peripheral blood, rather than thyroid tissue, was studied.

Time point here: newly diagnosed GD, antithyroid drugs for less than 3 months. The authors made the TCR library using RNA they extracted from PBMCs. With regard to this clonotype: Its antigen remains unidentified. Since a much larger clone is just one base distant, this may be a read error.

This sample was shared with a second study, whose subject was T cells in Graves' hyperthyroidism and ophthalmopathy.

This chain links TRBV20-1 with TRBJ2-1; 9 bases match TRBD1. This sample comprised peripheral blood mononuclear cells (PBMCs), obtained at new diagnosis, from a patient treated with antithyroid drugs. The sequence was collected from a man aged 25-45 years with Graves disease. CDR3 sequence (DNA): TGCAGTGCTCCACAGGGGGCTTACTCCTACAATGAGCAGATCTTC. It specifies CSAPQGAYSYNEQIF.